The subject of this entry is one T cell receptor beta chain. Its specificity is unknown. This entry comes from a study of monozygotic twins with cystic fibrosis. Study-wide context: With about 15 PCR cycles, barcoded libraries came from around 3 micrograms of fragmented DNA.

V shed 2 bases, J shed 6 bases, and the junction held 9 bases outside the gene matches. The CDR3 runs to 16 residues. CDR1 and CDR2 (germline): MGHRA, YSYEKL. TCRdb's table, derived via immunoSEQ multiplex PCR, lists solely in-frame clones and lacks some. The sample shows about 22,000 clones, 85% to 90% of them seen only once. Whole-study results and caveats: In 13 of 16 pairs, V gene usage was closest to the co-twin's. Monozygotic CF twins shared more identical nucleotide clonotypes than unrelated patients.

This clonotype was obtained from a woman aged 25 to 39 with cystic fibrosis. The V call is TRBV4-1, the J call TRBJ2-4; TRBD2 matches 8 bases. Sequenced: blood. Here the CDR3 reads CASSQPLAGGGNIQYF. The CDR3 nucleotides read TGCGCCAGCAGCCAACCCCTAGCGGGTGGGGGAAACATTCAGTACTTC.